A selection of T cell receptor beta chains follows, all from one sample in a study of Ad26.COV2.S vaccination and SARS-CoV-2 variants. TCRdb's copy holds only in-frame clones and misses some; the assay was immunoSEQ multiplex PCR. The table has about 370,000 clones, more than 85% seen once. The source was peripheral blood, collected in a trial of Ad26.COV2.S vaccine versus placebo. These receptors were obtained from a person between 18 and 65 years old who received the Ad26.COV2.S COVID-19 vaccine or a placebo. The CDR3 runs from the conserved cysteine through the conserved F or W. The D gene is left open where the match is weak. The size entry is marked missing in some rows and otherwise reads once, few, many or a size class.

V: TRBV4-1; J: TRBJ2-3; size: .; D: TRBD2; CDR3: CASSQVRLAGGWDTQYF; DNA: TGCGCCAGCAGCCAAGTGCGACTAGCGGGGGGGTGGGATACGCAGTATTTT
V: TRBV5-4; J: TRBJ2-2; size: .; D: .; CDR3: CASSFTGGGAGELFF; DNA: TGTGCCAGCAGCTTCACCGGGGGCGGAGCCGGGGAGCTGTTTTTT
V: TRBV4-2; J: TRBJ1-5; size: .; D: TRBD1; CDR3: CASSRRTGDDQPQHF; DNA: TGTGCCAGCAGCCGACGGACAGGGGATGATCAGCCCCAGCATTTT
V: TRBV7-2; J: TRBJ1-5; size: once; D: .; CDR3: CASSLTGTSNQPQHF; DNA: TGTGCCAGCAGCCTTACCGGGACGAGCAATCAGCCCCAGCATTTT
V: TRBV7-9; J: TRBJ1-2; size: few; D: .; CDR3: CASSAGTSEGTF; DNA: TGTGCCAGCAGCGCCGGGACGTCAGAGGGGACCTTC
V: TRBV5-1; J: TRBJ1-1; size: .; D: .; CDR3: CASSPGNGHTEAFF; DNA: TGCGCCAGCAGCCCAGGGAACGGACACACTGAAGCTTTCTTT
V: TRBV11-2; J: TRBJ1-2; size: .; D: .; CDR3: CASSSRRKEGYTF; DNA: TGTGCCAGCAGCTCACGACGCAAGGAGGGCTACACCTTC
V: TRBV11-3; J: TRBJ2-2; size: .; D: .; CDR3: CASSLGPSTGELFF; DNA: TGTGCCAGCAGCCTTGGACCGAGCACCGGGGAGCTGTTTTTT
V: TRBV6-5; J: TRBJ2-1; size: .; D: .; CDR3: CASSLGLHNEQFF; DNA: TGTGCCAGCAGCCTGGGACTTCACAATGAGCAGTTCTTC
V: TRBV5-1; J: TRBJ2-2; size: .; D: TRBD2; CDR3: CASSTGLAGVNTGELFF; DNA: TGCGCCAGCAGCACGGGACTAGCGGGGGTGAACACCGGGGAGCTGTTTTTT
V: TRBV6-6; J: TRBJ2-1; size: .; D: .; CDR3: CASSYSRYNEQFF; DNA: TGTGCCAGCAGTTACTCCCGTTACAATGAGCAGTTCTTC
V: TRBV6-1; J: TRBJ2-7; size: .; D: .; CDR3: CASSEQDGYEQYF; DNA: TGTGCCAGCAGTGAACAGGATGGGTACGAGCAGTACTTC
V: TRBV4-1; J: TRBJ2-1; size: .; D: .; CDR3: CASSQIVTWNEQFF; DNA: TGCGCCAGCAGCCAAATAGTCACTTGGAATGAGCAGTTCTTC
V: TRBV10-3; J: TRBJ2-3; size: .; D: .; CDR3: CATVRDGERTDTQYF; DNA: TGTGCCACGGTACGGGACGGTGAACGCACAGATACGCAGTATTTT
V: TRBV6-1; J: TRBJ2-2; size: once; D: .; CDR3: CASSEAGWGEVTGELFF; DNA: TGTGCCAGCAGTGAAGCGGGATGGGGGGAGGTCACCGGGGAGCTGTTTTTT
V: TRBV4-1; J: TRBJ2-1; size: .; D: .; CDR3: CASSQPRAKSYNEQFF; DNA: TGCGCCAGCAGCCAACCCAGGGCAAAGTCCTACAATGAGCAGTTCTTC
V: TRBV10-3; J: TRBJ1-6; size: .; D: .; CDR3: CAISESRDSGFNSPLHF; DNA: TGTGCCATCAGTGAGTCTAGAGACAGCGGCTTTAATTCACCCCTCCACTTT
V: TRBV5-5; J: TRBJ1-6; size: .; D: .; CDR3: CASSLDPWNNSPLHF; DNA: TGTGCCAGCAGCTTAGACCCGTGGAATAATTCACCCCTCCACTTT